This T cell receptor gamma chain emerged from a study of gamma-delta chains in newborns, infants, children. Across the whole study: Microbial exposure reportedly drives polyclonal innate γδ T cell expansion after birth.

TCRdb fed the reads to CATT. The sample holds roughly 940 gamma-chain clones, about 70% seen once. Germline assignment: CDR1 EGSTGY and CDR2 YDSYTSSV. The CDR3 consists of 10 residues. V was clipped by 5 bases and J by 10 bases; unmatched bases: 5. The chain recombines TRGV4 with TRGJ1 or TRGJ2. The J gene, absent from TCRdb, was called here by matching the DNA to germline. This TCR was sampled from a child who was a newborn, infant or young child, either healthy, febrile or measles-vaccinated (not recorded which). The sequencing input was blood. The CDR3 here is CATWGAKKLF. CDR3 in DNA: TGTGCCACCTGGGGGGCCAAGAAACTCTTT.